This is a list of T cell receptor beta chains from one sample in a study of identical twins. One entry per CDR3 protein results from TCRdb running MiXCR on the 5' RACE reads. In the table there are 690,000 or so distinct CDR3 sequences, roughly 8% of which are singletons. These records were also assigned to another study, of yellow fever vaccine responses in identical twins.

Source material: PBMCs. These receptors originate from a young woman in good health. The CDR3 runs from the conserved cysteine through the conserved F or W. The D gene is left open where the match is weak. Clone sizes are given selectively: once, few, many, or a class where the clone is expanded.

clone_size: .
d_call: .
v_call: TRBV20-1
j_call: TRBJ2-5
cdr3_aa: CSAHRVDEETQYF
cdr3_nt: TGCAGTGCCCACAGGGTAGATGAAGAGACCCAGTACTTC

clone_size: .
d_call: .
v_call: TRBV20-1
j_call: TRBJ2-1
cdr3_aa: CSARRTDHYNEQFF
cdr3_nt: TGCAGTGCTAGAAGGACAGATCACTACAATGAGCAGTTCTTC

clone_size: many
d_call: .
v_call: TRBV25-1
j_call: TRBJ1-1
cdr3_aa: CASSSLTANTEAFF
cdr3_nt: TGTGCCAGCAGTTCCCTGACGGCGAACACTGAAGCTTTCTTT

clone_size: few
d_call: TRBD2
v_call: TRBV15
j_call: TRBJ2-4
cdr3_aa: CATSRDSGGGASGKNIQYF
cdr3_nt: TGTGCCACCAGCAGAGATTCCGGCGGGGGGGCCTCGGGCAAAAACATTCAGTACTTC

clone_size: .
d_call: .
v_call: TRBV29-1
j_call: TRBJ1-1
cdr3_aa: CSVAFLNTEAFF
cdr3_nt: TGCAGCGTCGCCTTTCTCAACACTGAAGCTTTCTTT

clone_size: many
d_call: .
v_call: TRBV6-5
j_call: TRBJ1-1
cdr3_aa: CASSYQGFSTEAFF
cdr3_nt: TGTGCCAGCAGTTACCAGGGCTTTTCCACTGAAGCTTTCTTT

clone_size: few
d_call: TRBD2
v_call: TRBV27
j_call: TRBJ2-2
cdr3_aa: CRRKNAGTSGRVNTGELFF
cdr3_nt: TGTAGACGGAAAAACGCCGGGACTAGCGGGAGGGTGAACACCGGGGAGCTGTTTTTT

clone_size: few
d_call: TRBD1
v_call: TRBV7-9
j_call: TRBJ1-6
cdr3_aa: CASDRGQNNSPLHF
cdr3_nt: TGTGCCAGCGATAGGGGACAGAATAATTCACCCCTCCACTTT

clone_size: few
d_call: TRBD2
v_call: TRBV7-9
j_call: TRBJ2-5
cdr3_aa: CASSLNVLAGWETQYF
cdr3_nt: TGTGCCAGCAGCTTAAATGTGCTAGCGGGGTGGGAGACCCAGTACTTC

clone_size: many
d_call: .
v_call: TRBV5-1
j_call: TRBJ1-1
cdr3_aa: CASSTRTTGMENTEAFF
cdr3_nt: TGCGCCAGCAGCACGCGGACAACAGGGATGGAGAACACTGAAGCTTTCTTT

clone_size: .
d_call: .
v_call: TRBV11-2
j_call: TRBJ2-4
cdr3_aa: CASSPRGWGENGNIQYF
cdr3_nt: TGTGCCAGCAGCCCCCGCGGGTGGGGGGAGAATGGAAACATTCAGTACTTC

clone_size: few
d_call: .
v_call: TRBV15
j_call: TRBJ2-2
cdr3_aa: CATSTTGANTGELFF
cdr3_nt: TGTGCCACCAGCACCACGGGGGCGAACACCGGGGAGCTGTTTTTT

clone_size: .
d_call: .
v_call: TRBV7-2
j_call: TRBJ2-2
cdr3_aa: CASSLRGPDPGELFF
cdr3_nt: TGTGCCAGCAGCTTAAGGGGACCCGATCCCGGGGAGCTGTTTTTT

clone_size: many
d_call: TRBD1
v_call: TRBV11-2
j_call: TRBJ2-1
cdr3_aa: CASSLGTGGVKQFF
cdr3_nt: TGTGCCAGCAGCTTGGGGACAGGGGGCGTCAAGCAGTTCTTC

clone_size: .
d_call: .
v_call: TRBV12-5
j_call: TRBJ2-2
cdr3_aa: CASGPGDRSNTGELFF
cdr3_nt: TGTGCTAGTGGTCCCGGCGACAGGTCGAACACCGGGGAGCTGTTTTTT

clone_size: .
d_call: .
v_call: TRBV29-1
j_call: TRBJ2-5
cdr3_aa: CSVEGGLWSETQYF
cdr3_nt: TGCAGCGTTGAGGGGGGTCTCTGGTCAGAGACCCAGTACTTC

clone_size: .
d_call: TRBD1
v_call: TRBV20-1
j_call: TRBJ1-6
cdr3_aa: CSAGGQGGNSPLHF
cdr3_nt: TGCAGTGCGGGGGGACAGGGAGGTAATTCACCCCTCCACTTT

clone_size: many
d_call: TRBD1
v_call: TRBV28
j_call: TRBJ2-3
cdr3_aa: CASTVQGARTDTQYF
cdr3_nt: TGTGCCAGCACCGTACAGGGGGCGAGGACAGATACGCAGTATTTT

clone_size: .
d_call: .
v_call: TRBV6-2/TRBV6-3
j_call: TRBJ2-5
cdr3_aa: CASSYSAGRTQYF
cdr3_nt: TGTGCCAGCAGTTACTCGGCCGGGCGGACCCAGTACTTC

clone_size: .
d_call: TRBD2
v_call: TRBV2
j_call: TRBJ2-7
cdr3_aa: CAFSLGGLELARDEQYF
cdr3_nt: TGTGCCTTCAGTTTAGGGGGACTAGAACTCGCGCGGGACGAGCAGTACTTC

clone_size: many
d_call: TRBD2
v_call: TRBV6-2/TRBV6-3
j_call: TRBJ2-7
cdr3_aa: CASTVAGGGEQYF
cdr3_nt: TGTGCCAGCACCGTAGCGGGAGGCGGCGAGCAGTACTTC

clone_size: few
d_call: TRBD2
v_call: TRBV27
j_call: TRBJ2-3
cdr3_aa: CASSFTASGGSDTQYF
cdr3_nt: TGTGCCAGCAGTTTTACGGCTAGCGGGGGGTCGGATACGCAGTATTTT

clone_size: many
d_call: .
v_call: TRBV28
j_call: TRBJ1-5
cdr3_aa: CASSTTDRVYQPQHF
cdr3_nt: TGTGCCAGCAGTACTACGGACCGGGTGTACCAGCCCCAGCATTTT

clone_size: .
d_call: .
v_call: TRBV9
j_call: TRBJ1-1
cdr3_aa: CASSVGLGGTEAFF
cdr3_nt: TGTGCCAGCAGCGTAGGACTAGGGGGGACTGAAGCTTTCTTT

clone_size: few
d_call: .
v_call: TRBV12-3/TRBV12-4
j_call: TRBJ2-1
cdr3_aa: CASRLRGNEQFF
cdr3_nt: TGTGCCAGCAGACTTCGTGGCAATGAGCAGTTCTTC

clone_size: few
d_call: .
v_call: TRBV7-8
j_call: TRBJ2-5
cdr3_aa: CASSLGDLQETQYF
cdr3_nt: TGTGCCAGCAGCTTGGGGGACCTTCAAGAGACCCAGTACTTC

clone_size: few
d_call: TRBD1
v_call: TRBV24-1
j_call: TRBJ2-3
cdr3_aa: CATSDFGQGISTDTQYF
cdr3_nt: TGTGCCACCAGTGACTTCGGACAGGGCATAAGCACAGATACGCAGTATTTT